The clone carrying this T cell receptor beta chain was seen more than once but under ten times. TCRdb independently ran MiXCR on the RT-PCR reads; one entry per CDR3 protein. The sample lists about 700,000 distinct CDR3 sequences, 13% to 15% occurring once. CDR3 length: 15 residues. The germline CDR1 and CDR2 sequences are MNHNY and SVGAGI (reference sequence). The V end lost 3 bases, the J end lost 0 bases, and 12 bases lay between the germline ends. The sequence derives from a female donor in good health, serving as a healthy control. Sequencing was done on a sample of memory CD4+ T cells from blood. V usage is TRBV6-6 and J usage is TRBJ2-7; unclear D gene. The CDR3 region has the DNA TGTGCCAGCAGTTATTCTCCGGCGGCCTCCTACGAGCAGTACTTC. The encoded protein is CASSYSPAASYEQYF.